This T cell receptor beta chain was recorded in a study of OX40 agonist ivuxolimab in advanced cancers. At the level of the whole study: Ivuxolimab was an agonistic, fully human IgG2 monoclonal antibody directed against OX40 (CD134), a costimulatory receptor. Intravenous ivuxolimab was administered to patients every 2 weeks at six dose levels: 0.01, 0.1, 0.3, 1.5, 3 and 10 mg/kg. The paper reports the monotherapy dose-escalation portion (N of about 47 patients) of the phase I ivuxolimab trial. Partial responses occurred in three dose-escalation patients, of whom one had hepatocellular carcinoma and two had cutaneous melanoma. Peripheral TCRbeta sequencing was intended to test whether TCR sequence diversity was altered and clonal T-cell expansion was caused by ivuxolimab. Of the roughly 50 dose-escalation patients, hepatocellular carcinoma was present in around 19, melanoma in around 15, renal cell carcinoma in 9 and head and neck cancer in 9. The dose-escalation cohort was over 70% male with a mean age of about 60 years, ranging from roughly 20 to 85. Prior anti-PD-1, anti-PD-L1 or anti-CTLA-4 therapy was permitted, and checkpoint inhibitors had been received by roughly 40% of dose-escalation patients.

For sequencing of the TCRbeta CDR3 region, genomic DNA was extracted from the sorted cells. The immunoSEQ Assay was used to sequence the TCRbeta CDR3 regions. The table was pulled from immuneACCESS by TCRdb, which kept in-frame rearrangements only. Such tables lose some clones; where checked, under half of the loss comes from unresolved V genes, and the rest has no known cause. The sample records tens of thousands of clones, 90% to 95% of which are singletons. The ten biggest clones cover roughly 2.5% of the sample. General conclusions and limits of the study: The antigen specificity of the peripheral T cells that underwent clonal expansion was not determined. Low levels of normalized T-cell clonal expansion were also seen in some patients who did not respond. In the 0.1-3.0 mg/kg groups, partial responders had among the lowest normalized peripheral clonal expansion, particularly in CD8+ T cells. At doses of 0.1 to 3.0 mg/kg, clonal expansion of both CD4+ and CD8+ blood T cells was observed from baseline to week 6. On average, CD8+ T cells showed more expanded clones than CD4+ T cells after ivuxolimab.

With respect to this clone: Its specific antigen is unknown. The junction and the germline gene differ at one end; a read error may be behind it.

There are 12 amino acids in the CDR3, from cysteine to phenylalanine inclusive. Of all the DNA, just the CDR3 is kept, 36 bases in frame from base 1. As encoded in the germline V gene (reference sequence), CDR1 is SSHAT while CDR2 is FNYEAQ. The trial excluded patients who had a history of autoimmune disease or were on systemic immunosuppression. Peripheral blood for TCR sequencing was collected from all dose cohorts at baseline, on cycle 4 day 1, and on cycle 7 day 1. Samples came from an open-label, multicenter, first-in-human phase I dose-escalation trial of ivuxolimab. Adults with locally advanced or metastatic melanoma, renal cell, hepatocellular, or head and neck squamous cell carcinoma were enrolled in the trial. CD4+ and CD8+ T cells were sorted separately from peripheral blood before TCR sequencing.

The TCR originated in an adult with an advanced solid tumor such as melanoma, head and neck, liver or kidney cancer. The chain is assembled from TRBV7-7 and TRBJ2-2; the D gene is unclear. The input for sequencing was CD4+ or CD8+ T cells sorted from blood, taken in a trial of the OX40 agonist ivuxolimab. The DNA reads as follows: TGTGCTAGCAGCTCCTTGACCGGGGAGCTGTTTTTT. Protein translation: CASSSLTGELFF.